Detailed here is one T cell receptor (beta chain). Its antigen remains unidentified. No base-level quality is on record; no much larger clone is a single base apart. The library was produced with the immunoSEQ multiplex PCR assay. A mixture of 60 forward primers for TCR Vbeta segments and 13 reverse primers for TCR Jbeta segments was used in the multiplex PCR. The CDR3 region of rearranged TCR beta genes was amplified from genomic DNA with a multiplex PCR assay. The amplified TCR beta libraries were sequenced on the Illumina HiSeq System as 87-base-pair reads. The study's processing was this. A later analysis counted approximately 76 million unique TCR beta chains across the 640 or so repertoires, and some 11 million of these chains were shared by at least two donors. A nearest-neighbor algorithm error-corrected the raw reads and collapsed the reads into unique sequences, merging closely related sequences to remove PCR and sequencing errors. V, D and J gene segments were assigned by aligning CDR3 sequences to IMGT reference sequences. Each retained sequence needed at least a six-nucleotide match to both a V gene segment and a J gene segment. A rearrangement counted as productive if the CDR3 had no stop codons and remained in frame with V and J, and every other rearrangement counted as non-productive. Following IMGT convention, CDR3 was defined as the stretch from the second conserved V-encoded cysteine to the conserved J-encoded phenylalanine. The earlier analysis of roughly 590 of the donors excluded any sequence lacking an unambiguous match to a single V gene segment. An earlier analysis of 587 of the donors classified V segments as functional when productive rearrangements were above 56.7% and as segregating when the standard deviation between donors was above 5%. A statistical classification framework was built to diagnose cytomegalovirus status from the catalog of TCR beta chain sequences. In a later analysis, V and J genes were assigned by comparing TCR nucleotide sequences against IMGT/GENE-DB human TR gene sequences. A later analysis assigned CDR3 sequences and most-parsimonious VDJ recombination scenarios with the TCRdist pipeline. In a later analysis, every TCR beta chain was defined by the combination of its CDR3 amino acid sequence and its V-gene family, and reads without a unique V-gene family were dropped. As a way to deal with suspected cross-contamination and a sequencing artifact, a later analysis dropped over 550 nucleotide sequences that were highly shared and had low generation probability. In a later analysis, a clonal expansion index was calculated for each public chain from normalized within-repertoire ranks of inferred template counts. In a later analysis, generation probabilities were computed with a VDJ recombination model fitted to out-of-frame rearrangements, and the resulting probabilities were checked against IGoR. In a later analysis, hypergeometric tests were used to score TCR-TCR, TCR-HLA and TCR-CMV co-occurrence, with a repertoire-size bias correction applied to TCR pairs. A later analysis estimated false discovery rates by permuting HLA or CMV assignments 20 times. A later analysis grouped co-occurring TCRs with DBSCAN, adding TCRdist sequence similarity when clustering within HLA-allele-positive subsets. Repertoires with fewer than 30,000 or more than 120,000 public chains were left out of co-occurrence clustering, as were about 5 repertoires with anomalous nucleotide sharing. Held by TCRdb, this immuneACCESS table contains in-frame sequences only and omits some clones. Under half of the omission traces to an unresolved V gene where checked; the cause of the rest is unknown. V and J calls and clone size follow that table, whereas D and trimming were derived from the DNA. Recorded for this sample are around 120,000 clones; 80% of them occurred a single time. The biggest ten clones account for 8.8% of the sample.

CDR1 KGHSH and CDR2 LQKENI were looked up in the germline V gene. Including the terminal cysteine and phenylalanine, the CDR3 comprises 14 residues. CDR3 DNA is the only sequence kept; it has 42 bases, read in frame from the first base. V is clipped by 0 bases and J by 5 bases, and the sequence between their germline boundaries is 9 bases long. The cohort comprised fewer than 750 healthy bone marrow donors. All cohort members were sampled while nominally healthy, although unrecorded immune exposures were likely present. The donor tested CMV seropositive, placing the donor among the 250 to 350 seropositive members of the cohort. Each donor provided a peripheral blood sample, and peripheral blood mononuclear cells were used for TCR beta sequencing. Genomic DNA was extracted from the blood cell samples with the Qiagen DNeasy Blood Extraction Kit. These data originate in a study of cytomegalovirus exposure and HLA in healthy donors (dated by TCRdb to the late 2010s). Regarding the research as a whole: According to an earlier analysis of around 600 of the donors, 150 million to 200 million T cells yielded some 120 million unique TCR beta sequences and around 300 Gb of sequence data. HLA typing included class I and class II loci at four-digit resolution. Typing coverage varied by locus: roughly 629-630 donors for A, B, C, DRB1 and DQB1; roughly 510 for DQA1; nearly 610 for DPA1; approximately 490 for DPB1. An early release that covered some 630 HLA-typed donors contained about 290 gigabases of sequencing data and tens of millions of unique TCR sequences. Of the roughly 400 genotyped donors, over 80% were placed in the genetic ancestry cluster associated with self-reported Caucasian donors. On average, 235,054 unique TCR beta nucleotide sequences were sequenced per donor among about 400 genotyped donors of the cohort, with roughly 20% of those sequences being non-productive. Roughly 5 DR-DQ haplotypes were handled as single units for association and clustering, since linkage in the cohort was strong. Donor age, sex, ethnicity and CMV serostatus were collected together with the repertoire data. A later analysis re-examined previously published TCR beta repertoires from more than 650 donors and added high-resolution HLA genotyping to investigate patterns of TCR occurrence. In a later genetic analysis, genome-wide SNP genotypes for about 55% of the 666 donors were used, and that subset was treated as a discovery cohort. Along with the roughly 670-subject first cohort, a separate validation cohort of around 110 different subjects was used. All discovery cohort repertoires had been generated using a single sequencing platform. To decide whether each TCR beta V gene segment behaved as functional or pseudogenic, an earlier analysis of 587 of the donors relied on high-throughput TCR beta sequencing. To predict cytomegalovirus infection status, the study brought together high-throughput TCR immunosequencing, statistical association of individual TCRs with disease status, and machine learning. The study aimed to test whether cataloging public T cell receptors could reveal signatures of past pathogen exposure. In the later analysis, no new phenotypic data were used to find candidate immune exposures; instead, reliance was placed on TCR beta sequences and their occurrence across donors. The T cell repertoires of roughly 660 subjects were profiled by immunosequencing and related to cytomegalovirus serostatus. The paper's findings and limits, for the study overall: CMV serostatus was the only immune exposure information available for the cohort. The study listed 150 to 200 TCR beta chains as associated with cytomegalovirus. Several of the top co-occurrence clusters appeared to be linked to parvovirus B19, influenza, CMV and Epstein-Barr virus, according to a later analysis. This cohort had only TCR beta chains sequenced, and the lack of alpha or paired-chain data limited which features could be detected. The sequencing pipeline was judged likely to have produced a cluster of highly shared sequence variants as a technical artifact. Most TCR sequences were seen in very few donors, while some public TCRs were found in many individuals. Because some donors lacked HLA typing at each locus, the association tests relied only on the typed subset. In a later analysis, 16,951 TCR beta sequences were associated with specific HLA alleles at a false discovery rate of 0.05. In vitro tests confirmed that a few of the cytomegalovirus-associated TCR beta chains recognize cytomegalovirus antigens. Correlated functional status among segregating V segments might reflect linkage disequilibrium, but an unknown experimental factor could not be ruled out. The classifier was reported to diagnose cytomegalovirus status with high specificity and sensitivity in both the original cohort and the validation cohort. In a later analysis, the rate of TCR association differed among HLA loci, with DRB1 alleles having the most associated TCRs and HLA-C alleles having the fewest. The presence/absence analyses assumed that sequencing depth was roughly uniform across donors, and that assumption may not be true. In a later genetic analysis, fewer N-insertions in productive TCRs were reported among donors in an Asian-associated ancestry cluster than the roughly 700-donor mean. Strong co-occurrence of HLA alleles, especially DR and DQ, made assigning TCR associations to individual alleles difficult. An earlier analysis of some 590 of the donors showed that most TCR beta V segments appeared in productive rearrangements either about 87% or about 30% of the time, which broadly matched IMGT annotations. In a later analysis, HLA-associated TCR beta chains showed more clonal expansion and lower generation probabilities than non-associated chains that were equally common. A later analysis found that most CMV-associated TCR beta chains appeared HLA-restricted, with HLA associations seemingly driven largely by CMV exposure. It was suggested by the authors that the approach could potentially be generalized to other disease states and immunological phenotypes. The 87-base-pair reads could not distinguish some IMGT-functional V segments, including TRBV6-2 and TRBV6-3, so those segments were excluded. A later genetic analysis associated a missense DCLRE1C variant with V-gene and J-gene trimming of TCR beta chains, and an independent cohort replicated the association. The earlier analysis of 587 of the donors excluded roughly 17 rarely observed V segments, including chromosome 9 orphons, because counts were too low. A further reported finding was that TCR beta sequences accurately predicted the HLA-A and HLA-B alleles for most subjects in the first cohort.

This sequence uses TRBV18 and TRBJ2-3; the D gene lacks a confident call. Sequenced input: PBMCs. This receptor was identified in a female donor in good health and CMV-seropositive. The DNA sequence is given as TGTGCCAGCTCACCACCTGATGAGCGAGATACGCAGTATTTT. It is translated as CASSPPDERDTQYF.